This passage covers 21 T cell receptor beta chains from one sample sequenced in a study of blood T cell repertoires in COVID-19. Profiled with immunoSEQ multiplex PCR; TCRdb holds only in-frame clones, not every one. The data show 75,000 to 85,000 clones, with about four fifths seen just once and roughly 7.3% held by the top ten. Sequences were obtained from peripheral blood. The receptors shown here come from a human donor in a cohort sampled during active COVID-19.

In DNA, the CDR3 is TGTGCCAGCATAATGACCGGGACAACGAACACCGGGGAGCTGTTTTTT. Encoded protein: CASIMTGTTNTGELFF. The rearrangement uses TRBV27 and TRBJ2-2; tentatively, D is TRBD1 (6 bases). Germline V gene lookup returns CDR1 MNHEY and CDR2 SMNVEV (reference sequence). The length of the CDR3 is 16 residues. V was shortened by 7 bases and J by 0 bases, with 15 bases between the two germline ends.

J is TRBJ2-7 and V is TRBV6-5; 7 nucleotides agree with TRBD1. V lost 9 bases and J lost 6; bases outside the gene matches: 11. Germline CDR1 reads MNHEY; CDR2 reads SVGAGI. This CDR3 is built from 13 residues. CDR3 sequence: CASSGTAPGEQYF. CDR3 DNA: TGTGCCAGTTCCGGGACAGCCCCCGGCGAGCAGTACTTC.

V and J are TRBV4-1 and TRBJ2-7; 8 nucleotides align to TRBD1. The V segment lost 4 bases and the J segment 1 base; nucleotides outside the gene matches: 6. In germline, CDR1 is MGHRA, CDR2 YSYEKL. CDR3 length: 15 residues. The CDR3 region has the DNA TGCGCCAGCAGCCCGATCTGGACAGGGTCCTACGAGCAGTACTTC. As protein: CASSPIWTGSYEQYF.

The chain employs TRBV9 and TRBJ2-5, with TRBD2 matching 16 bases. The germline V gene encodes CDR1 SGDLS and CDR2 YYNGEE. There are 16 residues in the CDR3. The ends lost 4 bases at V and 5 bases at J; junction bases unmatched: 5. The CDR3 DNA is TGTGCCAGCAGCACGGGACTAGCGGGGGGGCTGGAGACCCAGTACTTC. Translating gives CASSTGLAGGLETQYF.

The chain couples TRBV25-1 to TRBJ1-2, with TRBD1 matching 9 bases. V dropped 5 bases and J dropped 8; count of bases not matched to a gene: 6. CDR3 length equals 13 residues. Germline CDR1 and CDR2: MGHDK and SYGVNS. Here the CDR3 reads CASSPGQGGGYTF. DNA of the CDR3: TGTGCCAGCAGTCCGGGACAGGGCGGAGGCTACACCTTC.

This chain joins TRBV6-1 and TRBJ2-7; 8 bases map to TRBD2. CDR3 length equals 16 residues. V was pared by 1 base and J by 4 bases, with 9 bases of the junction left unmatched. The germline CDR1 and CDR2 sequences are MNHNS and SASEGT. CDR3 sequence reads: CASSEGHSGAGYEQYF. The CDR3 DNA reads TGTGCCAGCAGTGAAGGCCATAGCGGGGCCGGTTACGAGCAGTACTTC.

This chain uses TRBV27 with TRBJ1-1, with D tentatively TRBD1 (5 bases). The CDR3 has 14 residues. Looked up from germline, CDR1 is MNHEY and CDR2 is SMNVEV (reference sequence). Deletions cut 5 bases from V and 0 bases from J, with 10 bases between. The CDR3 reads CASSRTSMNTEAFF. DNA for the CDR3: TGTGCCAGCAGTCGGACATCTATGAACACTGAAGCTTTCTTT.

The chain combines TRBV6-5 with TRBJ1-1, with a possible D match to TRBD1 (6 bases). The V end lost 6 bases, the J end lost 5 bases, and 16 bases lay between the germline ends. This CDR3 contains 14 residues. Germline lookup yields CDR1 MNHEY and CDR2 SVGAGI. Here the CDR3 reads CASSIGGRVTEAFF. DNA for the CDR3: TGTGCCAGCAGCATAGGGGGGAGGGTTACTGAAGCTTTCTTT.

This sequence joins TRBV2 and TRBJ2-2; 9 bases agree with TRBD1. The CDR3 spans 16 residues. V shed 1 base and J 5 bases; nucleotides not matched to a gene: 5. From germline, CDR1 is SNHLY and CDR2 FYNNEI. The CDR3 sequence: CASSEGYRGRTGELFF. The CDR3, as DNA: TGTGCCAGCAGTGAAGGGTACAGGGGGCGGACCGGGGAGCTGTTTTTT. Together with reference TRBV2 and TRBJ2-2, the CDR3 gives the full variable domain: EPEVTQTPSHQVTQMGQEVILRCVPISNHLYFYWYRQILGQKVEFLVSFYNNEISEKSEIFDDQFSVERPDGSNFTLKIRSTKLEDSAMYFCASSEGYRGRTGELFFGEGSRLTVL.

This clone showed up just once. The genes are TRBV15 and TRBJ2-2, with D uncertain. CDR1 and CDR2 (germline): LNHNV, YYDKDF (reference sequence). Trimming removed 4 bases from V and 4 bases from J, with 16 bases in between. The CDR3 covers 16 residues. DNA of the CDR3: TGTGCCACCAGCACATACAAGAACACCTTCACCGGGGAGCTGTTTTTT. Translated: CATSTYKNTFTGELFF.

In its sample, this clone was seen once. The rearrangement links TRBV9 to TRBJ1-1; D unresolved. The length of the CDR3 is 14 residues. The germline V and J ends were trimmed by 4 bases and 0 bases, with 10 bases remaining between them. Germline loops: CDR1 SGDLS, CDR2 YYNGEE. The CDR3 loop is CASSPRRMNTEAFF. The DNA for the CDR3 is TGTGCCAGCAGCCCCCGGAGGATGAACACTGAAGCTTTCTTT. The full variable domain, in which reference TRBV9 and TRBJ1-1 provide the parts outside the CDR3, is DSGVTQTPKHLITATGQRVTLRCSPRSGDLSVYWYQQSLDQGLQFLIQYYNGEERAKGNILERFSAQQFPDLHSELNLSSLELGDSALYFCASSPRRMNTEAFFGQGTRLTVV.

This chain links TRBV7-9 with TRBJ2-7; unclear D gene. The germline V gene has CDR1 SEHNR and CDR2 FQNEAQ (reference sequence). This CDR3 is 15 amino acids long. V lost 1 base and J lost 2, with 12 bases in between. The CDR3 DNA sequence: TGTGCCAGCAGCTTAGGCATAGCTAGTACCTACGAGCAGTACTTC. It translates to CASSLGIASTYEQYF.

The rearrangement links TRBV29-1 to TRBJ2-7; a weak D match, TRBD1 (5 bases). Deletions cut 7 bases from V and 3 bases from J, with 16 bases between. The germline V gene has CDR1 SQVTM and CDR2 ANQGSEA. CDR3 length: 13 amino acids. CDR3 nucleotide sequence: TGCAGCGCATTAGGGGTGGGAATCTACGAGCAGTACTTC. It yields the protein CSALGVGIYEQYF.

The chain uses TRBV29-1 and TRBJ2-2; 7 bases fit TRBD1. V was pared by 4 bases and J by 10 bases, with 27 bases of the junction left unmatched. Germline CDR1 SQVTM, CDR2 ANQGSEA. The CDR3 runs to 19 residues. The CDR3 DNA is TGCAGCGTTGCCTGGGACAGAATCATCCCCGGTATTGGGATTGAGGAGCTGTTTTTT. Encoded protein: CSVAWDRIIPGIGIEELFF.

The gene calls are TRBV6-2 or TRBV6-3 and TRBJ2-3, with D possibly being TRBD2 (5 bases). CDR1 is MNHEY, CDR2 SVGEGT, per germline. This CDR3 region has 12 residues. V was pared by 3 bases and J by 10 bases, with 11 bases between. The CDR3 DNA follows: TGTGCCAGCAGTTATTCAGCCGGGGCGCAGTATTTT. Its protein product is CASSYSAGAQYF.

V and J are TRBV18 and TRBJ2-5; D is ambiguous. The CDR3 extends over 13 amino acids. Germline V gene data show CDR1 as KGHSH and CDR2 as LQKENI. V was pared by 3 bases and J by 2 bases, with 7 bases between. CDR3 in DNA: TGTGCCAGCTCACCGGGCACACAAGAGACCCAGTACTTC. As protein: CASSPGTQETQYF.

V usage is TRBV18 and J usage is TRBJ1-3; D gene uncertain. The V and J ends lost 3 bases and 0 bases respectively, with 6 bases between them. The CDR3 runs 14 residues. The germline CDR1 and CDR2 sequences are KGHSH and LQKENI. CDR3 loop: CASSPSVSGNTIYF. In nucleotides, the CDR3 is TGTGCCAGCTCACCTTCAGTCTCTGGAAACACCATATATTTT.

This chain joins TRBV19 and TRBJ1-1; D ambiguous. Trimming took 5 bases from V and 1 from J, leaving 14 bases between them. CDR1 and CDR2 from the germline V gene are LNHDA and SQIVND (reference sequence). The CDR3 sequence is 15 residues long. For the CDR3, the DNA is TGTGCCAGTAGTGCGGCTCGCCCCGGGAACACTGAAGCTTTCTTT. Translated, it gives CASSAARPGNTEAFF.

The CDR3 reads CASINLGLSVADTQYF. The CDR3 coding sequence is TGTGCCAGTATAAATCTGGGACTGAGTGTGGCAGATACGCAGTATTTT. The rearrangement joins TRBV2 to TRBJ2-3; weak D call: TRBD2 (6 bases). Germline values: CDR1 SNHLY, CDR2 FYNNEI. CDR3 length: 16 residues. V was shortened by 9 bases and J by 4 bases, with 23 bases between the two germline ends. Drawing the rest from reference TRBV2 and TRBJ2-3, the complete variable domain is EPEVTQTPSHQVTQMGQEVILRCVPISNHLYFYWYRQILGQKVEFLVSFYNNEISEKSEIFDDQFSVERPDGSNFTLKIRSTKLEDSAMYFCASINLGLSVADTQYFGPGTRLTVL.

The CDR3 nucleotides are TGTGCCAGCAGGTCCAACAGGGTCTACGAGCAGTACTTC. It encodes CASRSNRVYEQYF. The chain links TRBV11-2 to TRBJ2-7; possibly TRBD1 for D (6 bases). Between the trimmed V and J ends, which lost 6 bases and 3 bases, there was a span of 12 bases. Germline V gene data show CDR1 as SGHAT and CDR2 as FQNNGV. The CDR3 has 13 amino acids.

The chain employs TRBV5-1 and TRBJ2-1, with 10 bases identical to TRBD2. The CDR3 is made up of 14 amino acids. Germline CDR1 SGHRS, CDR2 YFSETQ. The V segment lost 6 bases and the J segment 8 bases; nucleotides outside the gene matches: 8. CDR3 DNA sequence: TGCGCCAGCACTGAGCGGGGGGGCCTTGATGAGCAGTTCTTC. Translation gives CASTERGGLDEQFF.